These 21 T cell receptor beta chains were all obtained from the same sample, sequenced in a study of CD8 T cells in Susac syndrome. Random hexamers served to reverse transcribe roughly 0.45 to 1 ug RNA. TCRdb redid the calling of the immunoSEQ multiplex PCR reads with MiXCR, one entry per CDR3 protein. The sample lists some 150,000 distinct CDR3 sequences; roughly 96% were seen once. The sample taken for sequencing was CD4+ T cells from PBMCs. These receptor sequences come from a human donor with Susac syndrome.

This clonotype was recorded once. This chain connects TRBV6-2 or TRBV6-3 to TRBJ2-7; D gene unclear. V gave up 0 bases and J gave up 5 bases, with 14 bases separating them. The CDR3 has 15 amino acids. Germline V gene data show CDR1 as MNHEY and CDR2 as SVGEGT. CDR3 residues: CASSYSDLLSNEQYF. CDR3 DNA: TGTGCCAGCAGTTACTCGGACCTGCTGTCTAACGAGCAGTACTTC.

The chain carries TRBV10-1 and TRBJ2-1, with a weak D call TRBD1 (6 bases). CDR1 and CDR2 (germline): WNHNN, SYGVQD (reference sequence). The V gene lost 0 bases and the J gene lost 4 bases, with 10 bases spanning the gap. There are 15 residues in the CDR3. CDR3 bases: TGCGCCAGCAGTGAGTCGGGGGCCCCATACAATGAGCAGTTCTTC. It codes for CASSESGAPYNEQFF.

V gene TRBV27 combines with J gene TRBJ2-7; D gene ambiguous. CDR3 size: 14 residues. Germline V lookup: CDR1 MNHEY, CDR2 SMNVEV (reference sequence). The V gene lost 5 bases and the J gene lost 1 base, with 12 bases spanning the gap. The chain's CDR3 is CASSPRHRSYEQYF. The CDR3 DNA sequence: TGTGCCAGCAGTCCACGCCACAGATCCTACGAGCAGTACTTC.

This chain connects TRBV5-4 to TRBJ2-7; 8 bases line up with TRBD1. The V and J ends lost 6 bases and 4 bases, in that order; junction bases with no gene match: 6. Germline CDR1 reads SGHNT; CDR2 reads YYREEE (reference sequence). This CDR3 is built from 13 residues. The CDR3 nucleotides read TGTGCCAGCAAGAGGACAGGGACATACGAGCAGTACTTC. Residues: CASKRTGTYEQYF.

The J gene is TRBJ1-1, the V gene TRBV20-1; 9 bases fit TRBD1. From germline, CDR1 is DFQATT and CDR2 SNEGSKA (reference sequence). V was clipped by 7 bases and J by 0 bases; unmatched bases: 6. CDR3 length: 14 residues. The CDR3 spells CSVGQGTLNTEAFF. In nucleotides, the CDR3 is TGCAGTGTAGGACAGGGGACCCTGAACACTGAAGCTTTCTTT.

This chain connects TRBV20-1 to TRBJ2-1, with TRBD2 matching 10 bases. With 4 bases clipped from V and 0 bases from J, the junction kept 12 bases outside the gene matches. The CDR3 spans 18 residues. CDR1 DFQATT and CDR2 SNEGSKA come from the germline V gene (reference sequence). As DNA, the CDR3 is TGCAGTGCTAAGGTTCCAGCGGGGGGGAAGGGCTCCTACAATGAGCAGTTCTTC. Amino acids: CSAKVPAGGKGSYNEQFF.

The chain employs TRBV12-3 or TRBV12-4 and TRBJ2-7, with D possibly matching TRBD2 (5 bases). The CDR3 sequence is 15 residues long. Trimming took off 6 bases at V and 0 bases at J, with 15 bases between the two ends. The CDR3 here is CASSPDYLTSYEQYF. DNA for the CDR3: TGTGCCAGCAGCCCAGACTACCTCACCTCCTACGAGCAGTACTTC.

The CDR3 loop reads CASSQVRGFGAFF. The CDR3 bases are TGTGCCAGCAGCCAAGTCAGGGGCTTTGGAGCTTTCTTT. The chain combines TRBV14 with TRBJ1-1; maybe TRBD1 (6 bases). V was cut by 1 base and J by 10 bases, with 13 bases left in between. CDR1 is SGHDN and CDR2 is FVKESK in the germline V gene. The CDR3 loop spans 13 amino acids.

The chain has TRBV29-1 and TRBJ1-5; D unclear. CDR3 length: 14 amino acids. The V end was cut by 3 bases, the J end by 2 bases, with 11 bases between. Germline CDR1 reads SQVTM; CDR2 reads ANQGSEA. CDR3 coding DNA: TGCAGCGTTGAGGAGGAGGGTGGCAATCAGCCCCAGCATTTT. Its translation: CSVEEEGGNQPQHF. Full variable domain (missing parts from reference TRBV29-1 and TRBJ1-5): SAVISQKPSRDICQRGTSLTIQCQVDSQVTMMFWYRQQPGQSLTLIATANQGSEATYESGFVIDKFPISRPNLTFSTLTVSNMSPEDSSIYLCSVEEEGGNQPQHFGDGTRLSIL.

The gene calls are TRBV20-1 and TRBJ2-7; D unclear. V dropped 0 bases and J dropped 2 bases, with 11 bases sitting between them. Germline CDR1 and CDR2: DFQATT and SNEGSKA (reference sequence). The length of the CDR3 is 14 residues. CDR3 in DNA: TGCAGTGCTAGAGATGGCAGGAGTCCCTACGAGCAGTACTTC. Translating it yields CSARDGRSPYEQYF.

The V gene is TRBV6-5, the J gene TRBJ1-5, with a possible D match to TRBD1 (6 bases). The CDR3 sequence is 13 residues long. From germline, CDR1 is MNHEY and CDR2 SVGAGI. V was clipped by 6 bases and J by 4 bases, with 10 bases between them. CDR3 DNA: TGTGCCAGCAGCGGACAGTTGAATCAGCCCCAGCATTTT. This encodes CASSGQLNQPQHF.

This chain uses TRBV18 with TRBJ1-1, with 7 bases fitting TRBD1. The junction had 7 bases not matched to a gene; V was cut back by 5 bases and J by 1 base. The CDR3 sequence is 15 residues long. CDR1 is KGHSH, CDR2 LQKENI, per germline. In nucleotides, the CDR3 is TGTGCCAGCTCATCGGGACAGCTGGAGAACACTGAAGCTTTCTTT. Translating gives CASSSGQLENTEAFF.

V is TRBV28 and J is TRBJ2-7; 7 positions agree with TRBD2. Looked up from germline, CDR1 is MDHEN and CDR2 is SYDVKM. CDR3 length: 14 residues. J was trimmed by 5 bases and V by 6 bases; bases with no gene match: 10. CDR3 amino acids: CASSPGGRVNEQYF. The CDR3 nucleotides are TGTGCCAGCAGCCCCGGGGGGAGGGTGAACGAGCAGTACTTC.

The chain uses TRBV11-1 and TRBJ2-3; no definite D call. Trimming cost V 5 bases and J 5 bases, with 11 bases left between them. This CDR3 region has 13 residues. The germline gives CDR1 SGHAT, CDR2 FQDESV (reference sequence). The CDR3 reads CASSQFLVDTQYF. The CDR3 bases are TGTGCCAGCAGCCAGTTTCTGGTAGATACGCAGTATTTT.

The V call is TRBV5-1, the J call TRBJ1-4, with 7 nucleotides matching TRBD1. The CDR3 spans 14 residues. The ends lost 5 bases at V and 6 bases at J; junction bases unmatched: 7. CDR1 is SGHRS, CDR2 YFSETQ, per germline. The CDR3 reads CASRGRQGYEKLFF. CDR3 coding DNA: TGCGCCAGCAGGGGTCGACAGGGCTATGAAAAACTGTTTTTT.

The V and J genes are TRBV3-1 and TRBJ1-2, with D unresolved. CDR1 and CDR2 (germline): LGHDT, YNNKEL (reference sequence). V lost 3 bases and J lost 7, with 15 bases in between. The CDR3 is made up of 14 amino acids. CDR3 region: CASSHLGGPGGYTF. The CDR3 bases are TGTGCCAGCAGCCACCTAGGAGGTCCGGGTGGCTACACCTTC.

The CDR3, as DNA: TGCAGTGCTAGCGGAGGGGGCGGGGGTAGCACAGATACGCAGTATTTT. Translating gives CSASGGGGGSTDTQYF. J is TRBJ2-3 and V is TRBV20-1, with D perhaps assigned TRBD1 or TRBD2 (7 bases each). V lost 3 bases, J lost 0 bases, and 16 bases lay in between. In germline, CDR1 is DFQATT, CDR2 SNEGSKA (reference sequence). The CDR3 extends over 16 amino acids.

The chain employs TRBV3-1 and TRBJ2-7; weak D call: TRBD1 (5 bases). The CDR3 runs to 13 residues. Trimming left V 0 bases short and J 5 bases short, with 8 bases between. CDR1 and CDR2 from the germline V gene are LGHDT and YNNKEL (reference sequence). This CDR3 reads CASSQESGNEQYF. DNA for the CDR3: TGTGCCAGCAGCCAAGAGTCAGGGAACGAGCAGTACTTC.

This clonotype was observed once. The V gene is TRBV5-4, the J gene TRBJ1-1, with D tentatively TRBD1 (6 bases). Germline assignment: CDR1 SGHNT and CDR2 YYREEE (reference sequence). Trimming removed 5 bases at V and 5 bases at J, with 16 bases between. This CDR3 comprises 14 residues. This CDR3 is CASRPDRLGTEAFF. The CDR3 DNA follows: TGTGCCAGCAGACCCGACAGGCTGGGGACTGAAGCTTTCTTT.

This chain joins TRBV29-1 and TRBJ2-3; TRBD1 matches 8 bases. This CDR3 spans 15 amino acids. Looked up from germline, CDR1 is SQVTM and CDR2 is ANQGSEA. J was trimmed by 0 bases and V by 4 bases; bases with no gene match: 6. The CDR3 reads CSVGRGTGSTDTQYF. The CDR3 DNA sequence: TGCAGCGTTGGAAGAGGGACAGGCAGCACAGATACGCAGTATTTT.

The chain joins TRBV20-1 to TRBJ1-6; 10 bases line up with TRBD1. V gave up 1 base and J gave up 13 bases; unmatched junction bases: 10. This CDR3 has 15 amino acids. CDR1 is DFQATT and CDR2 is SNEGSKA in the germline V gene (reference sequence). The CDR3 loop reads CSARASTGGEGPLHF. The CDR3 bases are TGCAGTGCTAGAGCATCGACAGGGGGCGAAGGGCCCCTCCACTTT.